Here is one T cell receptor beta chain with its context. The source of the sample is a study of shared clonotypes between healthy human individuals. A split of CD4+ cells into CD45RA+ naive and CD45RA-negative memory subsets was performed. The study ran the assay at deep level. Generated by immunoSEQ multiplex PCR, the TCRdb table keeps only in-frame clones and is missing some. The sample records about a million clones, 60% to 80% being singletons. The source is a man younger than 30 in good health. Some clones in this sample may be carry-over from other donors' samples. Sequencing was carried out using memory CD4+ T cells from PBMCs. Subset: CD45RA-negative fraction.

The CDR3 sequence: CASSLAANQWETQYF. The CDR3 DNA reads as TGCGCCAGCAGCTTGGCGGCTAACCAGTGGGAGACCCAGTACTTC. The chain couples TRBV5-1 to TRBJ2-5, with D unresolved. V was pared by 0 bases and J by 5 bases, with 14 bases between. This CDR3 has 15 residues. Germline lookup yields CDR1 SGHRS and CDR2 YFSETQ.